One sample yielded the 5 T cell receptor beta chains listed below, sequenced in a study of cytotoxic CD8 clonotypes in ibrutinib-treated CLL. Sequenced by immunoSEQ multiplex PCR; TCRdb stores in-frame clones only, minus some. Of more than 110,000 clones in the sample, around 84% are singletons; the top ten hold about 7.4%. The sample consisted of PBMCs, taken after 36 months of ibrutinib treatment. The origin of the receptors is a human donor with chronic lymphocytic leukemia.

CDR3 sequence reads: CASSLEVGTAYEQYF. The CDR3 DNA is TGCGCCAGCAGCTTGGAGGTCGGGACAGCTTACGAGCAGTACTTC. V and J are TRBV5-1 and TRBJ2-7, with TRBD1 matching over 7 bases. The CDR3 extends over 15 amino acids. The V segment lost 0 bases and the J segment 4 bases; nucleotides outside the gene matches: 7. In germline, CDR1 is SGHRS, CDR2 YFSETQ.

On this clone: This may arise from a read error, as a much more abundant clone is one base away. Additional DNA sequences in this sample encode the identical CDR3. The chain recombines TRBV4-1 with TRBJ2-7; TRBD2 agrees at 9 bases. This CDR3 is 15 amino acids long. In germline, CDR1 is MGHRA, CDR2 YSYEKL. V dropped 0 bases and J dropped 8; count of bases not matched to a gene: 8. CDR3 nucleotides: TGCGCCAGCAGCCAAGAAGCGGGGGGACCTACGAAGCAGTACTTC. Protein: CASSQEAGGPTKQYF.

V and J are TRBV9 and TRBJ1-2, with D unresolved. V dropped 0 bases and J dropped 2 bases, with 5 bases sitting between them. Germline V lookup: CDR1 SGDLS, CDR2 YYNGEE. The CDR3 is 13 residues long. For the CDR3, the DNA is TGTGCCAGCAGCGTAGGCTGGAACTATGGCTACACCTTC. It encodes CASSVGWNYGYTF.

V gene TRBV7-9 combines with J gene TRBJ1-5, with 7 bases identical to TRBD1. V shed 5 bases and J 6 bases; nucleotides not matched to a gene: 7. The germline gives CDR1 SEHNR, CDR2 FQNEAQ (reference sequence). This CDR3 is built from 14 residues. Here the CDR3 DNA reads TGTGCCAGCAGCCCCGACAGGGATGGTCAGCCCCAGCATTTT. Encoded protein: CASSPDRDGQPQHF.

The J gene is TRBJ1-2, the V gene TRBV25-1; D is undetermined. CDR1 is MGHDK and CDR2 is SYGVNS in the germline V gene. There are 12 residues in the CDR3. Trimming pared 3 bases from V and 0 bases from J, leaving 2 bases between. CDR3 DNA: TGTGCCAGCAGTGATGCTAACTATGGCTACACCTTC. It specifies CASSDANYGYTF.